The rows below give T cell receptor beta chains drawn from one sample of a study of T cell repertoires in cytomegalovirus infection. TCRdb used MiXCR to reprocess the reads, holding one entry per CDR3 protein. Of approximately 910,000 distinct CDR3 sequences in the sample, about a third were seen once. These receptors have no identified antigens. The material sequenced was cultured CD8+ T cells from PBMCs, taken from culture after CMV antigen stimulation. The receptors originated from a human donor in good health (CMV status not recorded). Some clones in this sample may be carry-over from other donors' samples. CDR3s include the opening cysteine and the closing phenylalanine or tryptophan. Fields, in order: J gene, clone size, V gene, D gene, CDR3 protein, CDR3 DNA. The D gene is left open where the match is weak. Size is omitted from some rows. Given values are once, few, many or a class for expanded clones.

j_gene: TRBJ2-1
abundance: .
v_gene: TRBV28
d_gene: TRBD2
CDR3aa: CASSLLADSYNEQFF
CDR3nt: TGTGCCAGCAGTTTACTAGCGGATTCCTACAATGAGCAGTTCTTC

j_gene: TRBJ1-1
abundance: few
v_gene: TRBV20-1
d_gene: .
CDR3aa: CSAPRTEAFF
CDR3nt: TGCAGTGCCCCCCGCACTGAAGCTTTCTTT

j_gene: TRBJ2-5
abundance: many
v_gene: TRBV7-9
d_gene: .
CDR3aa: CASSLEYRTTAAVQETQYF
CDR3nt: TGTGCCAGCAGCTTAGAATACCGTACAACGGCCGCAGTACAGGAGACCCAGTACTTC

j_gene: TRBJ1-1
abundance: .
v_gene: TRBV6-2/TRBV6-3
d_gene: TRBD1
CDR3aa: CASSYGQGLLDFF
CDR3nt: TGTGCCAGCAGTTACGGACAGGGGCTTTTGGATTTCTTT

j_gene: TRBJ2-2
abundance: once
v_gene: TRBV6-2/TRBV6-3
d_gene: .
CDR3aa: CASSIPGNAIKLTGELFF
CDR3nt: TGTGCCAGCAGCATCCCGGGGAATGCAATTAAGCTGACCGGGGAGCTGTTTTTT

j_gene: TRBJ2-1
abundance: many
v_gene: TRBV12-3/TRBV12-4
d_gene: TRBD2
CDR3aa: CASSERGGLNEQFF
CDR3nt: TGTGCCAGCAGCGAGCGGGGGGGCCTGAATGAGCAGTTCTTC

j_gene: TRBJ2-1
abundance: .
v_gene: TRBV6-6
d_gene: .
CDR3aa: CASISSAPTYNEQFF
CDR3nt: TGTGCCAGCATTAGCTCGGCACCCACTTACAATGAGCAGTTCTTC

j_gene: TRBJ2-3
abundance: .
v_gene: TRBV2
d_gene: TRBD2
CDR3aa: CASSFSLSSGAHTDTQYF
CDR3nt: TGTGCCAGCAGCTTCTCTCTATCTAGCGGGGCTCACACAGATACGCAGTATTTT

j_gene: TRBJ1-3
abundance: .
v_gene: TRBV7-6
d_gene: .
CDR3aa: CASGEGNTIYF
CDR3nt: TGTGCCAGCGGCGAAGGAAACACCATATATTTT

j_gene: TRBJ1-2
abundance: few
v_gene: TRBV6-2/TRBV6-3
d_gene: .
CDR3aa: CASSSRTLNYGYTF
CDR3nt: TGTGCCAGCAGTTCCCGGACGCTGAACTATGGCTACACCTTC

j_gene: TRBJ2-5
abundance: few
v_gene: TRBV12-3/TRBV12-4
d_gene: .
CDR3aa: CASSRKTYQETQYF
CDR3nt: TGTGCCAGCAGCCGGAAGACCTACCAAGAGACCCAGTACTTC

j_gene: TRBJ2-1
abundance: many
v_gene: TRBV7-8
d_gene: .
CDR3aa: CASSPPPPEQFF
CDR3nt: TGTGCCAGCAGCCCTCCCCCCCCGGAGCAGTTCTTC

j_gene: TRBJ2-1
abundance: .
v_gene: TRBV28
d_gene: TRBD1
CDR3aa: CASRPDRGSYNEQFF
CDR3nt: TGTGCCAGCAGACCCGACAGGGGCTCCTACAATGAGCAGTTCTTC

j_gene: TRBJ2-1
abundance: .
v_gene: TRBV29-1
d_gene: .
CDR3aa: CSVEIRFNEQFF
CDR3nt: TGCAGCGTTGAAATCAGATTCAATGAGCAGTTCTTC

j_gene: TRBJ2-1
abundance: .
v_gene: TRBV7-2
d_gene: TRBD2
CDR3aa: CASTPPPAGYYNEQFF
CDR3nt: TGTGCCAGCACCCCACCCCCAGCGGGATACTACAATGAGCAGTTCTTC

j_gene: TRBJ2-2
abundance: few
v_gene: TRBV10-3
d_gene: TRBD2
CDR3aa: CATAGTSRDGGELFF
CDR3nt: TGTGCCACCGCCGGGACTAGCAGAGACGGCGGGGAGCTGTTTTTT

j_gene: TRBJ2-3
abundance: .
v_gene: TRBV7-6
d_gene: .
CDR3aa: CVSSFPARGDTQYF
CDR3nt: TGTGTCAGCAGCTTCCCGGCGAGGGGCGATACGCAGTATTTT

j_gene: TRBJ2-1
abundance: few
v_gene: TRBV6-5
d_gene: .
CDR3aa: CASSYLGEGAYNEQFF
CDR3nt: TGTGCCAGCAGTTACCTCGGGGAGGGGGCCTACAATGAGCAGTTCTTC

j_gene: TRBJ2-2
abundance: few
v_gene: TRBV12-3/TRBV12-4
d_gene: .
CDR3aa: CASSSYTGPNTGELFF
CDR3nt: TGTGCCAGCAGTTCCTACACGGGACCGAACACCGGGGAGCTGTTTTTT

j_gene: TRBJ2-7
abundance: .
v_gene: TRBV20-1
d_gene: .
CDR3aa: CSATPASRDLVGEQYF
CDR3nt: TGCAGTGCTACGCCCGCGTCCAGGGACCTAGTGGGAGAGCAGTACTTC

j_gene: TRBJ1-5
abundance: .
v_gene: TRBV5-1
d_gene: .
CDR3aa: CASSLGPAGNQPQHF
CDR3nt: TGCGCCAGCAGCTTGGGCCCGGCGGGCAATCAGCCCCAGCATTTT